The clone carrying this TCR beta chain was recorded a few times. J was trimmed by 0 bases and V by 2 bases; bases with no gene match: 6. Looked up from germline, CDR1 is SGHVS and CDR2 is FNYEAQ. The CDR3 consists of 17 residues. Attachment of unique molecular identifiers to individual cDNA molecules was performed. TCRdb re-derived calls from the 5' RACE reads in MiXCR, one entry per CDR3 protein. The sample yields about 54,000 distinct CDR3 sequences, roughly 8.2% seen once. The data stem from a study of early T cells in non-severe SARS-CoV-2 infection. In the study overall: Sequencing of bulk RNA from unsorted whole blood was done, without chain pairing.

The V gene is TRBV7-6, the J gene TRBJ2-2; TRBD1 matches 7 bases. This receptor was taken from an adult who was a healthcare worker with PCR-confirmed SARS-CoV-2 infection or an uninfected control (not recorded which). Here the sequenced sample was whole blood, taken at baseline. CDR3 region: CASSLRMGTANTGELFF. The CDR3 coding sequence is TGTGCCAGCAGCTTAAGGATGGGGACAGCGAACACCGGGGAGCTGTTTTTT.